The clone carrying this TCR beta chain occurred a few times. The antigen is not known. Germline V gives CDR1 SGHTA, CDR2 FQGNSA. With 4 bases removed from V and 6 bases from J, the gap between germline ends came to 18 bases. The CDR3 spans 15 residues. MiXCR, run by TCRdb on the reads, gives a single entry per CDR3 protein. The data hold over 300,000 distinct CDR3 sequences, with 17% observed a single time. The data are from a study of T cell repertoires in cytomegalovirus infection. Study context: From public TCR beta signatures came an indication of both CMV infection and matching HLA type. Study-wide results and caveats: Based on cumulative public TCR beta family frequency, carriers of CMV plus the relevant HLA were identified. CMV-specific TCR beta clonotypes restricted by HLA-C were the ones dominating the ex vivo response.

The specimen sequenced was PBMCs. The chain employs TRBV7-2 and TRBJ1-2; D might be TRBD1 (6 bases). The clonotype was recovered from a human donor in good health (CMV status not recorded). Some clones in this sample may be carry-over from other donors' samples. The CDR3 DNA sequence: TGTGCCAGCAGCTCCCGTTGGGGGGGCGCGGATGGCTACACCTTC. Translating gives CASSSRWGGADGYTF.